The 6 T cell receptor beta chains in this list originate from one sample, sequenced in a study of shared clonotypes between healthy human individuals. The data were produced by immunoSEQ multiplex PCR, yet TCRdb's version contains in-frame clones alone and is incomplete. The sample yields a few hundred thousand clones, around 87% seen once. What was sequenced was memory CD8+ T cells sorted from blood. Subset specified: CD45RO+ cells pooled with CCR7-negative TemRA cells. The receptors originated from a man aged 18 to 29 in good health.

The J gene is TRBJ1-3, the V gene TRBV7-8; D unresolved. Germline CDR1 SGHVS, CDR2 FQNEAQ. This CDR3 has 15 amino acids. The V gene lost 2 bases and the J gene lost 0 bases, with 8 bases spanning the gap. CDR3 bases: TGTGCCAGCAGCTTAAACGCCCTCTCTGGAAACACCATATATTTT. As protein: CASSLNALSGNTIYF.

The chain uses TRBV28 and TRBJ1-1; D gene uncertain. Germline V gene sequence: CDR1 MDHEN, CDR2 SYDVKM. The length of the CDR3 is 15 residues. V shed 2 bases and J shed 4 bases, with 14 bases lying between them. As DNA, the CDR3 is TGTGCCAGCAGTTTAGTGGTGGGGTGGGCCACTGAAGCTTTCTTT. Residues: CASSLVVGWATEAFF.

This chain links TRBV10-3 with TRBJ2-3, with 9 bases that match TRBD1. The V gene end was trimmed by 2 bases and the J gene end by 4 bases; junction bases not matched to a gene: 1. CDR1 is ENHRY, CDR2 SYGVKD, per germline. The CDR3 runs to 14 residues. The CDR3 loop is CAISERDRADTQYF. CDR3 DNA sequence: TGTGCCATCAGTGAGCGGGACAGGGCAGATACGCAGTATTTT.

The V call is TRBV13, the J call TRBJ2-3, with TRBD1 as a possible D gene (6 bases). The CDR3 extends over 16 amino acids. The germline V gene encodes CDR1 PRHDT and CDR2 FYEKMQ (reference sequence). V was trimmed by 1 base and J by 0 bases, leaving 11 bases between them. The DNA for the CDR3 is TGTGCCAGCAGCTTAGCAGGGACATCAAGCACAGATACGCAGTATTTT. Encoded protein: CASSLAGTSSTDTQYF.

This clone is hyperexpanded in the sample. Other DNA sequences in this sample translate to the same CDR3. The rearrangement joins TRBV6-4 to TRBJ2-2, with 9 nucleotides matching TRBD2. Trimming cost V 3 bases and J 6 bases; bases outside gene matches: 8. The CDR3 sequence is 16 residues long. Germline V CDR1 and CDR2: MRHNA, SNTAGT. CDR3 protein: CASSETGGGASGELFF. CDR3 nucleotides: TGTGCCAGCAGTGAGACTGGCGGGGGGGCCTCCGGGGAGCTGTTTTTT.

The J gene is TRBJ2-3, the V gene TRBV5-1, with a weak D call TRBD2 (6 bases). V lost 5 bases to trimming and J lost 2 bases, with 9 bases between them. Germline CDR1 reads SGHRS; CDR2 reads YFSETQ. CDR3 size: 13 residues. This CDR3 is CASRLAFTDTQYF. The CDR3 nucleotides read TGCGCCAGCAGGCTAGCGTTCACAGATACGCAGTATTTT. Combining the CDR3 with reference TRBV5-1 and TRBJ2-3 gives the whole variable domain KAGVTQTPRYLIKTRGQQVTLSCSPISGHRSVSWYQQTPGQGLQFLFEYFSETQRNKGNFPGRFSGRQFSNSRSEMNVSTLELGDSALYLCASRLAFTDTQYFGPGTRLTVL.